These 21 T cell receptor beta chains were sequenced from one sample in a study of blood T cell repertoires in COVID-19. TCRdb's copy holds only in-frame clones and misses some; the assay was immunoSEQ multiplex PCR. Found here are more than 50,000 clones, approximately 91% of them singletons; the top ten hold 1.5% to 2%. Sample: peripheral blood. Every receptor here comes from a human donor in a cohort sampled during active COVID-19.

The chain employs TRBV9 and TRBJ1-6; 9 bases are shared with TRBD1. The CDR3 has 15 amino acids. V shed 3 bases and J 7 bases; nucleotides not matched to a gene: 5. From germline, CDR1 is SGDLS and CDR2 YYNGEE. The CDR3 coding sequence is TGTGCCAGCAGCGCGCGGACAGGGGAAAATTCACCCCTCCACTTT. It specifies CASSARTGENSPLHF.

The J gene is TRBJ2-7, the V gene TRBV2; the match to TRBD2 covers 7 bases. The CDR3 is 16 amino acids. The J segment lost 2 bases and the V segment lost 4 bases, leaving 11 bases of the junction unmatched. CDR1 is SNHLY, CDR2 FYNNEI, per germline. In DNA, the CDR3 is TGTGCCAGCAGTGCGGGGGGAGGGCGGACCACCTACGAGCAGTACTTC. This gives the protein CASSAGGGRTTYEQYF.

The chain couples TRBV7-3 to TRBJ2-1; 10 bases line up with TRBD1. The CDR3 consists of 15 residues. Germline assignment: CDR1 SGHTA and CDR2 FQGTGA. With 5 bases clipped from V and 0 bases from J, the junction kept 1 base outside the gene matches. The CDR3 region has the DNA TGTGCCAGCAGCAGGACAGGGGGCTCCTACAATGAGCAGTTCTTC. Residues: CASSRTGGSYNEQFF.

The rearrangement uses TRBV4-2 and TRBJ2-5; 9 bases are shared with TRBD2. The germline V gene has CDR1 LGHNA and CDR2 YNFKEQ. CDR3 length equals 16 residues. J was trimmed by 4 bases and V by 4 bases; bases with no gene match: 10. DNA of the CDR3: TGTGCCAGCAGCCCCTTGACTAGCGGTTGGGGAGAGACCCAGTACTTC. This translates into CASSPLTSGWGETQYF.

The chain has TRBV11-2 and TRBJ1-5, with D perhaps matching TRBD1 (5 bases). V lost 0 bases and J 4 bases, leaving 10 bases between the germline ends. Germline V gene sequence: CDR1 SGHAT, CDR2 FQNNGV. The CDR3 contains 15 residues. The CDR3 DNA is TGTGCCAGCAGCTTAGATGGGGGGTTGAATCAGCCCCAGCATTTT. This sequence encodes CASSLDGGLNQPQHF. Complete variable domain (other parts from reference TRBV11-2 and TRBJ1-5): EAGVAQSPRYKIIEKRQSVAFWCNPISGHATLYWYQQILGQGPKLLIQFQNNGVVDDSQLPKDRFSAERLKGVDSTLKIQPAKLEDSAVYLCASSLDGGLNQPQHFGDGTRLSIL.

This chain uses TRBV27 with TRBJ2-7; 11 bases match TRBD2. Germline CDR1 is MNHEY and CDR2 is SMNVEV (reference sequence). The CDR3 consists of 14 residues. J was trimmed by 2 bases and V by 8 bases; bases with no gene match: 5. Here the CDR3 reads CASQETSGTYEQYF. CDR3 in DNA: TGTGCCAGCCAGGAGACTAGCGGGACCTACGAGCAGTACTTC.

This clone was counted once. The chain recombines TRBV18 with TRBJ2-5; 9 bases are shared with TRBD2. The CDR3 loop spans 19 amino acids. CDR1 and CDR2 (germline): KGHSH, LQKENI. With V trimmed by 5 bases and J by 1 base, 17 bases remained unmatched. The chain's CDR3 is CASSEASGTLRGVQETQYF. The CDR3 DNA reads as TGTGCCAGCTCAGAAGCTAGCGGGACCCTACGAGGAGTCCAAGAGACCCAGTACTTC. Variable domain in full (rest from reference TRBV18 and TRBJ2-5): NAGVMQNPRHLVRRRGQEARLRCSPMKGHSHVYWYRQLPEEGLKFMVYLQKENIIDESGMPKERFSAEFPKEGPSILRIQQVVRGDSAAYFCASSEASGTLRGVQETQYFGPGTRLLVL.

The V gene is TRBV4-2, the J gene TRBJ2-5; 11 nucleotides agree with TRBD2. This CDR3 has 20 residues. Germline V gene sequence: CDR1 LGHNA, CDR2 YNFKEQ. V lost 0 bases, J lost 7 bases, and 19 bases stayed unmatched. CDR3 nucleotides: TGTGCCAGCAGCCAAGAGGTCCTAGCGGGAGGCCAACCTAACGGGGGGACCCAGTACTTC. Encoded protein: CASSQEVLAGGQPNGGTQYF.

V and J are TRBV20-1 and TRBJ2-1; the D is unclear. Germline loops: CDR1 DFQATT, CDR2 SNEGSKA (reference sequence). V lost 3 bases and J lost 11, with 20 bases in between. The CDR3 covers 14 residues. The CDR3 loop is CSASSLIARPQQFF. As DNA, the CDR3 is TGCAGTGCTAGTTCCCTTATCGCGAGGCCTCAGCAGTTCTTC.

CDR3 sequence (DNA): TGCGCCAGCAAGTCAGTATCCGCGAACACCGGGGAGCTGTTTTTT. Translating gives CASKSVSANTGELFF. The V and J genes are TRBV5-1 and TRBJ2-2; D unresolved. V lost 6 bases and J lost 0, with 12 bases in between. This CDR3 spans 15 amino acids. Per the germline V gene, CDR1 is SGHRS and CDR2 is YFSETQ.

A few counts support this clone. Since no conserved phenylalanine or tryptophan closes the CDR3, a read error is the likely cause. The DNA is left out, because the CDR3 cannot be placed on it with certainty; the CDR3 is given as TCRdb lists it. The chain links TRBV19 to TRBJ2-7; the table's TRBD1 call for D was not verified on the DNA. The CDR3 region is 14 residues in length, termini included. Germline V gene lookup returns CDR1 LNHDA and CDR2 SQIVND (reference sequence). This CDR3 is CASSAQPGQGLLRI.

V usage is TRBV10-2 and J usage is TRBJ2-3; D gene uncertain. Germline V gene sequence: CDR1 WSHSY, CDR2 SAAADI. The CDR3 loop spans 11 amino acids. The V gene lost 6 bases and the J gene lost 6 bases, with 7 bases spanning the gap. The CDR3 loop is CASRSGDTQYF. The CDR3 region has the DNA TGCGCCAGCAGGTCCGGGGATACGCAGTATTTT.

This clone was observed a handful of times. The rearrangement joins TRBV6-2 or TRBV6-3 to TRBJ1-2; D is perhaps TRBD1 (5 bases). Trimming removed 5 bases at V and 2 bases at J, with 18 bases between. This CDR3 comprises 16 residues. The germline V gene has CDR1 MNHEY and CDR2 SVGEGT. The CDR3 DNA reads as TGTGCCAGCAGTATGGGGACTTACCGTGCCAACTATGGCTACACCTTC. Translated, it gives CASSMGTYRANYGYTF.

The CDR3 loop reads CASKSYYGYTF. In DNA form, the CDR3 reads TGTGCCAGCAAATCGTACTATGGCTACACCTTC. The chain has TRBV6-5 and TRBJ1-2, with D uncertain. V dropped 7 bases and J dropped 3 bases, with 6 bases sitting between them. The CDR3 consists of 11 residues. CDR1 is MNHEY and CDR2 is SVGAGI in the germline V gene.

The rearrangement uses TRBV6-4 and TRBJ1-2, with D possibly being TRBD1 (5 bases). CDR3 length: 16 amino acids. V lost 0 bases and J 0 bases, leaving 11 bases between the germline ends. Germline assignment: CDR1 MRHNA and CDR2 SNTAGT. The CDR3, as DNA: TGTGCCAGCAGTGACTCAAGCGGGACCTCTAACTATGGCTACACCTTC. Translation: CASSDSSGTSNYGYTF.

The gene calls are TRBV15 and TRBJ1-2; D gene uncertain. The CDR3 spans 13 residues. Germline V gene sequence: CDR1 LNHNV, CDR2 YYDKDF (reference sequence). The V and J ends lost 5 bases and 2 bases respectively, with 9 bases between them. CDR3 bases: TGTGCCACCAGCCCCGACAAGAACTATGGCTACACCTTC. Translating gives CATSPDKNYGYTF.

CDR3: CASSGGTGSTQYF. The CDR3 DNA is TGTGCCAGTAGTGGGGGGACAGGGAGTACGCAGTATTTT. This rearrangement joins TRBV19 to TRBJ2-3, with 9 bases identical to TRBD1. The V and J ends lost 5 bases and 8 bases, in that order; junction bases with no gene match: 5. The CDR3 sequence is 13 residues long. Germline loops: CDR1 LNHDA, CDR2 SQIVND (reference sequence).

The genes are TRBV19 and TRBJ2-7, with TRBD2 matching over 10 bases. The CDR3 has 17 amino acids. Looked up from germline, CDR1 is LNHDA and CDR2 is SQIVND (reference sequence). V lost 3 bases, J lost 3 bases, and 11 bases stayed unmatched. The CDR3 loop is CASSIGLAGVGDYEQYF. The CDR3 nucleotides are TGTGCCAGTAGTATTGGTCTAGCGGGAGTAGGAGACTACGAGCAGTACTTC.

This clone was recorded once. The chain combines TRBV28 with TRBJ2-7; tentative D call: TRBD1 (5 bases). The length of the CDR3 is 14 residues. Germline CDR1 MDHEN, CDR2 SYDVKM. V lost 7 bases and J 2 bases, leaving 15 bases between the germline ends. DNA for the CDR3: TGTGCCAGCAACACCCAGGGCCACCCCTACGAGCAGTACTTC. Translation: CASNTQGHPYEQYF.

This clone was seen just once. The chain carries TRBV5-1 and TRBJ1-4, with 7 bases fitting TRBD1. The CDR3 has 15 amino acids. Trimming at V came to 4 bases and at J to 3 bases, leaving 6 bases not matched to a gene. The germline V gene has CDR1 SGHRS and CDR2 YFSETQ. The CDR3, as DNA: TGCGCCAGCAGCAGAAACAGGGGTCCTAATGAAAAACTGTTTTTT. It yields the protein CASSRNRGPNEKLFF.

The sample holds a few counts of this clone. V and J are TRBV6-5 and TRBJ2-7; maybe TRBD1 (5 bases). Germline assignment: CDR1 MNHEY and CDR2 SVGAGI. Trimming cost V 2 bases and J 3 bases, with 8 bases left between them. This CDR3 comprises 13 residues. The CDR3 bases are TGTGCCAGCAGTTACGGGGCCAGCTACGAGCAGTACTTC. Protein product: CASSYGASYEQYF.